The 25 T cell receptor beta chains in this list originate from one sample, sequenced in a study of T cell responses to AZD1222 COVID-19 vaccine. TCRdb's table, derived via immunoSEQ multiplex PCR, lists solely in-frame clones and lacks some. This table has 150,000 to 160,000 clones, less than 90% appearing once. Here the sequenced sample was peripheral blood, taken on day 0 of MenACWY control vaccination. Receptor source: an adult in good health.

The rearrangement uses TRBV7-8 and TRBJ2-1; D not resolved. This CDR3 comprises 11 residues. CDR1 and CDR2 (germline): SGHVS, FQNEAQ. Trimming pared 3 bases from V and 9 bases from J, leaving 6 bases between. CDR3 residues: CASSFTVEQFF. CDR3 bases: TGTGCCAGCAGCTTTACGGTTGAGCAGTTCTTC. Complete variable domain (other parts from reference TRBV7-8 and TRBJ2-1): GAGVSQSPRYKVAKRGQDVALRCDPISGHVSLFWYQQALGQGPEFLTYFQNEAQLDKSGLPSDRFFAERPEGSVSTLKIQRTQQEDSAVYLCASSFTVEQFFGPGTRLTVL.

The chain carries TRBV6-5 and TRBJ2-3; D is undetermined. The CDR3 is made up of 13 amino acids. Germline V gene sequence: CDR1 MNHEY, CDR2 SVGAGI. Trimming shortened V by 6 bases and J by 1 base, and 8 bases separated the two germline ends. CDR3 protein: CASRFGGTDTQYF. The CDR3 region has the DNA TGTGCCAGCAGATTTGGGGGCACAGATACGCAGTATTTT.

CDR3 nucleotide sequence: TGTGCCAGCTCACCACCTCCCAGGGGGAGTTCTAACTATGGCTACACCTTC. As protein: CASSPPPRGSSNYGYTF. This chain uses TRBV18 with TRBJ1-2; 7 nucleotides match TRBD1. Germline values: CDR1 KGHSH, CDR2 LQKENI. V dropped 0 bases and J dropped 0; count of bases not matched to a gene: 7. This CDR3 comprises 17 residues. Looking up the rest from reference TRBV18 and TRBJ1-2 gives the full variable domain: NAGVMQNPRHLVRRRGQEARLRCSPMKGHSHVYWYRQLPEEGLKFMVYLQKENIIDESGMPKERFSAEFPKEGPSILRIQQVVRGDSAAYFCASSPPPRGSSNYGYTFGSGTRLTVV.

The J gene is TRBJ1-2, the V gene TRBV4-2; D call uncertain. The V end lost 1 base, the J end lost 0 bases, and 6 bases lay between the germline ends. Germline values: CDR1 LGHNA, CDR2 YNFKEQ. The CDR3 covers 14 residues. The CDR3, as DNA: TGTGCCAGCAGCCAAGCAGGCGCTAACTATGGCTACACCTTC. Its translation: CASSQAGANYGYTF.

The chain employs TRBV28 and TRBJ2-4; 8 bases fit TRBD1. Germline trimming cut 3 bases from V and 14 bases from J; bases unmatched to any gene: 6. The germline CDR1 and CDR2 sequences are MDHEN and SYDVKM. This CDR3 is built from 12 residues. The CDR3 DNA follows: TGTGCCAGCAGTTTGGACAGGGTCGCGAAGTACTTC. Its protein product is CASSLDRVAKYF.

The genes are TRBV15 and TRBJ1-2; D ambiguous. CDR1 is LNHNV, CDR2 YYDKDF, per germline (reference sequence). The length of the CDR3 is 14 residues. V lost 0 bases to trimming and J lost 1 base, with 6 bases between them. The CDR3 bases are TGTGCCACCAGCAGAGAGGCAATTAACTATGGCTACACCTTC. This encodes CATSREAINYGYTF.

The chain links TRBV12-3 or TRBV12-4 to TRBJ1-3; D gene uncertain. V lost 11 bases and J 4 bases, leaving 12 bases between the germline ends. The CDR3 sequence is 12 residues long. In DNA, the CDR3 is TGTGCCTCTATGGAGAGGGGAAACACCATATATTTT. Translation gives CASMERGNTIYF.

V usage is TRBV9 and J usage is TRBJ2-5, with 7 positions matching TRBD1. The germline CDR1 and CDR2 sequences are SGDLS and YYNGEE. The CDR3 sequence is 15 residues long. With 0 bases clipped from V and 5 bases from J, the junction kept 7 bases outside the gene matches. As DNA, the CDR3 is TGTGCCAGCAGCGTAGGAGGGGGCGCCTTGGAGACCCAGTACTTC. Its translation: CASSVGGGALETQYF.

This chain connects TRBV19 to TRBJ1-5, with TRBD1 as a possible D gene (6 bases). The V and J ends lost 4 bases and 5 bases respectively, with 15 bases between them. The germline V gene encodes CDR1 LNHDA and CDR2 SQIVND (reference sequence). This CDR3 spans 15 amino acids. The CDR3 bases are TGTGCCAGTAGTACTGGGTGGGCAGGGGATCAGCCCCAGCATTTT. Residues: CASSTGWAGDQPQHF. The full variable domain, in which reference TRBV19 and TRBJ1-5 provide the parts outside the CDR3, is DGGITQSPKYLFRKEGQNVTLSCEQNLNHDAMYWYRQDPGQGLRLIYYSQIVNDFQKGDIAEGYSVSREKKESFPLTVTSAQKNPTAFYLCASSTGWAGDQPQHFGDGTRLSIL.

This rearrangement joins TRBV23-1 to TRBJ2-7; no clear D gene. TRBV23-1 has ORF status, its function being uncertain. This CDR3 region has 16 residues. Trimming left V 2 bases short and J 2 bases short, with 16 bases between. This chain's CDR3 is CASSQERTDDPYEQYV. CDR3 nucleotide sequence: TGCGCCAGCAGTCAAGAGCGCACAGATGACCCCTACGAGCAGTACGTC.

The V call is TRBV28, the J call TRBJ1-2; TRBD1 matches 7 bases. The CDR3 has 15 amino acids. Germline lookup yields CDR1 MDHEN and CDR2 SYDVKM. Trimming cost V 3 bases and J 3 bases; bases outside gene matches: 7. The CDR3 sequence: CASSFIDRDYYGYTF. The CDR3 nucleotides are TGTGCCAGCAGTTTCATTGACAGGGACTACTATGGCTACACCTTC.

The CDR3 sequence is CASSGQRDEQFF. In DNA, the CDR3 is TGTGCCAGCTCAGGGCAGCGCGATGAGCAGTTCTTC. The rearrangement uses TRBV18 and TRBJ2-1; D gene ambiguous. Per germline, CDR1 KGHSH and CDR2 LQKENI. The CDR3 is 12 amino acids. Trimming removed 5 bases from V and 8 bases from J, with 10 bases in between.

This chain links TRBV5-1 with TRBJ2-3; 12 bases match TRBD2. The trim removed 3 bases at V and 2 bases at J, leaving 19 bases unmatched. The CDR3 has 21 amino acids. From germline, CDR1 is SGHRS and CDR2 YFSETQ. The CDR3 protein is CASSWTTGTSGLHLNTDTQYF. The CDR3, as DNA: TGCGCCAGCAGCTGGACAACCGGGACTAGCGGGCTCCATCTTAACACAGATACGCAGTATTTT.

The V and J genes are TRBV12-3 or TRBV12-4 and TRBJ1-1; D gene uncertain. The CDR3 extends over 13 amino acids. V lost 5 bases and J lost 11, with 18 bases in between. This chain's CDR3 is CASSPLLTGEAFF. In DNA, the CDR3 is TGTGCCAGCAGTCCCCTACTAACTGGAGAGGCTTTCTTT.

In its sample, this clone was seen a few times. The chain employs TRBV18 and TRBJ1-2; D possibly corresponds to TRBD1 (6 bases). Germline V lookup: CDR1 KGHSH, CDR2 LQKENI. The V gene lost 1 base and the J gene lost 4 bases, with 7 bases spanning the gap. The CDR3 is 13 amino acids. For the CDR3, the DNA is TGTGCCAGCTCACCACAGGGGGTCTATGGCTACACCTTC. It translates to CASSPQGVYGYTF.

This sequence joins TRBV2 and TRBJ1-6, with no clear D. Germline lookup yields CDR1 SNHLY and CDR2 FYNNEI. CDR3 length: 17 residues. Trimming stripped 5 bases from V and 0 bases from J, with 14 bases between. The CDR3 here is CASSPRGGDSYNSPLHF. CDR3 nucleotides: TGTGCCAGCAGTCCCCGCGGTGGGGACTCCTATAATTCACCCCTCCACTTT.

This chain links TRBV3-1 (or the pseudogene TRBV3-2) with TRBJ2-2; the D is unclear. This CDR3 contains 11 residues. CDR1 and CDR2 from the germline V gene are LGHDT and YNNKEL (reference sequence). Trimming shortened V by 4 bases and J by 10 bases, and 7 bases separated the two germline ends. The CDR3 nucleotides are TGTGCCAGCAGCCGTGAGGCGGAGCTGTTTTTT. Its protein is CASSREAELFF.

This clone was detected only a few times. The chain joins TRBV27 to TRBJ2-2; 8 bases agree with TRBD1. CDR3 length: 14 residues. In germline, CDR1 is MNHEY, CDR2 SMNVEV (reference sequence). V dropped 2 bases and J dropped 8; count of bases not matched to a gene: 4. The CDR3: CASSLQGAVGELFF. CDR3 coding DNA: TGTGCCAGCAGTTTACAGGGGGCTGTTGGGGAGCTGTTTTTT.

The sample holds many counts of this clone. The chain couples TRBV5-1 to TRBJ1-4; D is unresolved. The CDR3 is 12 amino acids. Trimming took off 0 bases at V and 7 bases at J, with 4 bases between the two ends. Germline lookup yields CDR1 SGHRS and CDR2 YFSETQ. The CDR3 region is CASSLVGEKLFF. The CDR3 DNA reads as TGCGCCAGCAGCTTGGTAGGTGAAAAACTGTTTTTT.

In its sample, this clone was seen once. The genes are TRBV28 and TRBJ2-7; the D is unclear. Germline V gene lookup returns CDR1 MDHEN and CDR2 SYDVKM. Trimming took off 5 bases at V and 5 bases at J, with 16 bases between the two ends. This CDR3 comprises 14 residues. CDR3 protein: CASSQPGGRHEQYV. The CDR3 DNA is TGTGCCAGCAGTCAACCGGGTGGTCGCCACGAGCAGTACGTC.

This chain links TRBV5-1 with TRBJ1-4; D not certain. Trimming shortened V by 0 bases and J by 0 bases, and 6 bases separated the two germline ends. Germline-derived CDR1 and CDR2 are SGHRS and YFSETQ. The CDR3 has 15 amino acids. The CDR3 sequence: CASSLVSATNEKLFF. CDR3 bases: TGCGCCAGCAGCTTGGTGTCAGCAACTAATGAAAAACTGTTTTTT. The full variable domain, its missing parts supplied by reference TRBV5-1 and TRBJ1-4, is KAGVTQTPRYLIKTRGQQVTLSCSPISGHRSVSWYQQTPGQGLQFLFEYFSETQRNKGNFPGRFSGRQFSNSRSEMNVSTLELGDSALYLCASSLVSATNEKLFFGSGTQLSVL.

The chain joins TRBV7-2 to TRBJ1-5; D is undetermined. Germline CDR1 is SGHTA and CDR2 is FQGNSA. V was clipped by 8 bases and J by 4 bases, with 12 bases between them. There are 13 residues in the CDR3. CDR3 residues: CASGPGPNQPQHF. The DNA of the CDR3 is TGTGCCAGCGGACCGGGCCCTAATCAGCCCCAGCATTTT.

V and J are TRBV5-8 and TRBJ1-1; 7 bases are shared with TRBD1. Germline V CDR1 and CDR2: SGHTS, YDEGEE. Trimming removed 4 bases from V and 1 base from J; junction bases left unmatched: 4. The CDR3 is 14 amino acids. CDR3 sequence: CASSRYRGNTEAFF. CDR3 sequence (DNA): TGTGCCAGCAGCCGATACAGGGGGAACACTGAAGCTTTCTTT.

V is TRBV7-2 and J is TRBJ2-1, with 7 bases identical to TRBD2. The CDR3 length is 16 residues. Germline V gives CDR1 SGHTA, CDR2 FQGNSA. Trimming cost V 1 base and J 3 bases; bases outside gene matches: 6. This chain's CDR3 is CASSLVASGGYNEQFF. CDR3 in DNA: TGTGCCAGCAGCTTAGTCGCTAGCGGAGGCTACAATGAGCAGTTCTTC. The full variable domain, with the rest looked up from reference TRBV7-2 and TRBJ2-1, is GAGVSQSPSNKVTEKGKDVELRCDPISGHTALYWYRQSLGQGLEFLIYFQGNSAPDKSGLPSDRFSAERTGGSVSTLTIQRTQQEDSAVYLCASSLVASGGYNEQFFGPGTRLTVL.

The count of this clone is one. The chain employs TRBV7-3 and TRBJ2-5; D call uncertain. V lost 2 bases and J 1 base, leaving 8 bases between the germline ends. CDR3 length equals 14 residues. Germline CDR1 SGHTA, CDR2 FQGTGA. CDR3 protein: CASSLRMGQETQYF. CDR3 DNA: TGTGCCAGCAGCTTACGGATGGGCCAAGAGACCCAGTACTTC.